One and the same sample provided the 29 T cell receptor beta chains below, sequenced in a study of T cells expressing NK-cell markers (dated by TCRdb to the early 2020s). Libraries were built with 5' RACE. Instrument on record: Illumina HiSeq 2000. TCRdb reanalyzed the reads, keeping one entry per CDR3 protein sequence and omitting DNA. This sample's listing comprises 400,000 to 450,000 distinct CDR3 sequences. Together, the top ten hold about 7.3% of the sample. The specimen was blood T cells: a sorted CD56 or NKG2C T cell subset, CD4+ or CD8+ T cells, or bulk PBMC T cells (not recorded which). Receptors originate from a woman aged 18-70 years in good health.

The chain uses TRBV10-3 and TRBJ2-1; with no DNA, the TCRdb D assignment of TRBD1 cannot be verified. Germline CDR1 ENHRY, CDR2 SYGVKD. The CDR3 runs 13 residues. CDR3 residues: CAISAGGYNEQFF.

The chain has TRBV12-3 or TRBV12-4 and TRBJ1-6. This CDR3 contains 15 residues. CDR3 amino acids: CASSTDGAYNSPLHF.

The CDR3 here is CASSLVGQGRSPLHF. J is TRBJ1-6 and V is TRBV7-2; lacking DNA, the TRBD1 call made by TCRdb goes unchecked. Germline CDR1 reads SGHTA; CDR2 reads FQGNSA. The length of the CDR3 is 15 residues. Full variable domain (rest looked up from reference TRBV7-2 and TRBJ1-6): GAGVSQSPSNKVTEKGKDVELRCDPISGHTALYWYRQSLGQGLEFLIYFQGNSAPDKSGLPSDRFSAERTGGSVSTLTIQRTQQEDSAVYLCASSLVGQGRSPLHFGNGTRLTVT.

The CDR3 here is CASSFGTSVRTDTQYF. The chain links TRBV12-3 or TRBV12-4 to TRBJ2-3; TCRdb indicates TRBD2, and absent DNA this call remains unverified. The CDR3 runs 16 residues.

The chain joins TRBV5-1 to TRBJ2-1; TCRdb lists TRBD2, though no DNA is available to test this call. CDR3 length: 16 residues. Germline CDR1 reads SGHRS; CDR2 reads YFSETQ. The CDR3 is CASSPSSGASYNEQFF. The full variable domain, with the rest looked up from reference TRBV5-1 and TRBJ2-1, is KAGVTQTPRYLIKTRGQQVTLSCSPISGHRSVSWYQQTPGQGLQFLFEYFSETQRNKGNFPGRFSGRQFSNSRSEMNVSTLELGDSALYLCASSPSSGASYNEQFFGPGTRLTVL.

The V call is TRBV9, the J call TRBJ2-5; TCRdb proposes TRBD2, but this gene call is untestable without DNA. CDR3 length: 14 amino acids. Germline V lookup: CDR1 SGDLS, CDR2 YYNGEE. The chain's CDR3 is CASSVDVALVTQYF.

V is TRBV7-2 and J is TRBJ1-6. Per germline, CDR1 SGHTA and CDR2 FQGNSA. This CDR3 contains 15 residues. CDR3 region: CASSLATMLNSPLHF.

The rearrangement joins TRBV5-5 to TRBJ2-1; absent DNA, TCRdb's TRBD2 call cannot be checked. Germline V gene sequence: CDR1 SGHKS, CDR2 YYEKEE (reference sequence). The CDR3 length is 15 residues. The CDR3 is CASSLRLAPYNEQFF.

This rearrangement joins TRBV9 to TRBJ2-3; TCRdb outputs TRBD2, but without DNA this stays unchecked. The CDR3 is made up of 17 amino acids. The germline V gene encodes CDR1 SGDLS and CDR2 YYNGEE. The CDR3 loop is CASSASPGLDSTDTQYF.

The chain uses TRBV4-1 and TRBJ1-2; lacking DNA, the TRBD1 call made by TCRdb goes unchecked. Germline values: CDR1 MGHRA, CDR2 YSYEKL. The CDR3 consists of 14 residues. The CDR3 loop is CASSQPDRKTGYTF.

CDR3 region: CSARVGRSYNEQFF. The chain uses TRBV20-1 and TRBJ2-1. Germline CDR1 is DFQATT and CDR2 is SNEGSKA (reference sequence). This CDR3 contains 14 residues.

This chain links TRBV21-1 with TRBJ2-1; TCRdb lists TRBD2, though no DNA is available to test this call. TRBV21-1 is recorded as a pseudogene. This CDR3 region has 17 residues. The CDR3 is CASSKVENQPSINEQFF.

CDR3 protein: CASGLPFGTGIGGANVLTF. The chain combines TRBV12-5 with TRBJ2-6; checking the TCRdb D call of TRBD1 is not possible without DNA. Germline V CDR1 and CDR2: LGHNT, FRNRAP. The CDR3 contains 19 residues.

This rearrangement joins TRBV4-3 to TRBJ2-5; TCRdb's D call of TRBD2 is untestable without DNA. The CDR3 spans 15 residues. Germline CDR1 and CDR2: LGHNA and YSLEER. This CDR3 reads CASSQGTSGSETQYF.

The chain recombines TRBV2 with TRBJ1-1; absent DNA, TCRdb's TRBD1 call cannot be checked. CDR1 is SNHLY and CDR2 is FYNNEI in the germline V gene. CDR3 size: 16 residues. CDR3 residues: CASREGTGGTNTEAFF.

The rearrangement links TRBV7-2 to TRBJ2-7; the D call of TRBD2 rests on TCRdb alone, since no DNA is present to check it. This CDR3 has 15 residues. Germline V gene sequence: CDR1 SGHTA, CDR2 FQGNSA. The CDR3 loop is CASILGLAGGYEQYF.

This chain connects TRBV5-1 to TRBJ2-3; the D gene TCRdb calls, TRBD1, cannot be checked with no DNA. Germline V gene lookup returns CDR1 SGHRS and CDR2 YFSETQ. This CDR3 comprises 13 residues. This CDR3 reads CATYPTGSDTQYF.

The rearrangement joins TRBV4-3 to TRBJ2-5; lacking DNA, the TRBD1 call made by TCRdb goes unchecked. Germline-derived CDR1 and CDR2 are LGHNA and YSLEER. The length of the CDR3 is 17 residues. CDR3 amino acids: CASSPEGPSYAQETQYF.

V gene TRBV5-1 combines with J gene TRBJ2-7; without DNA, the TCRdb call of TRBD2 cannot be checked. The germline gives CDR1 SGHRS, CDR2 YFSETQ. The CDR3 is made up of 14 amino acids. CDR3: CASSSNSGTYEQYF.

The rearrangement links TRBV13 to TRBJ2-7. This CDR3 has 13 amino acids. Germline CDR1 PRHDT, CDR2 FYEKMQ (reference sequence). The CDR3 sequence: CASSLASGGEQYF.

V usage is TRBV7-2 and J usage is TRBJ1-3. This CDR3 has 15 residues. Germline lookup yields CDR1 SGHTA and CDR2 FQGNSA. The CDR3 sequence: CASSLGELSGNTIYF.

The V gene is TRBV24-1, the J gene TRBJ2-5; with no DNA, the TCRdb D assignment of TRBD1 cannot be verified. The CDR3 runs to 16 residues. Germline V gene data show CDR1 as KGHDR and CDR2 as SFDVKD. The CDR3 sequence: CATSDSRTPLPGTQYF.

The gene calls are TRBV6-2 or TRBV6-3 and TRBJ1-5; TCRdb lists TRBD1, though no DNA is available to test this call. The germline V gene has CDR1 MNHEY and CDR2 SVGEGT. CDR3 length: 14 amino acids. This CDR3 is CASSYGDARQPQHF.

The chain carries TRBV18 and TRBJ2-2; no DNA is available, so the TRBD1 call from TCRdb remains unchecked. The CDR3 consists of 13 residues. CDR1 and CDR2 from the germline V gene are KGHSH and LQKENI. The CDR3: CASSPPRAGELFF. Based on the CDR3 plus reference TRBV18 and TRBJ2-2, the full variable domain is NAGVMQNPRHLVRRRGQEARLRCSPMKGHSHVYWYRQLPEEGLKFMVYLQKENIIDESGMPKERFSAEFPKEGPSILRIQQVVRGDSAAYFCASSPPRAGELFFGEGSRLTVL.

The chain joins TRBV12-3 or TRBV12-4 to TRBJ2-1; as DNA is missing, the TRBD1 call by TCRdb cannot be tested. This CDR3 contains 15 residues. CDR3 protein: CASSLPGGQGNEQFF.

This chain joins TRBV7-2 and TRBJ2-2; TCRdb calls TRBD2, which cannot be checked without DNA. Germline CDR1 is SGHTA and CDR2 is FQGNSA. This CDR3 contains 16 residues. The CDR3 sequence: CASSLGQREITGELFF.

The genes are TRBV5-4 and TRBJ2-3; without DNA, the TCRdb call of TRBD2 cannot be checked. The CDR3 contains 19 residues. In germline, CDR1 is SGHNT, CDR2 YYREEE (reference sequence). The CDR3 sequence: CASMLTVGPYRGPTDTQYF.

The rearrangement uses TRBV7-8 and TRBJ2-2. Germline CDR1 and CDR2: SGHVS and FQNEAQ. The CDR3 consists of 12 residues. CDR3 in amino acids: CASSTTTGELFF.

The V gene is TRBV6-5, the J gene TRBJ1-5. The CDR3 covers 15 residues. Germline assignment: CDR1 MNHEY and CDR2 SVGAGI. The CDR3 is CASSFREGAGQPQHF.